The text below deals with one TCR beta chain. Its antigen is currently unknown. The data stem from a study of T cell responses to AZD1222 COVID-19 vaccine. Study-wide findings and caveats: Spike was spanned by vaccine-associated CD4 TCRs, which were dominant at 160-218 and 743-854. Repertoires were collected only later (after the peak T cell response had occurred).

Assay used: immunoSEQ multiplex PCR; TCRdb lists only in-frame clones, some missing. The table shows about 120,000 clones, with about 91% occurring only once. The sample was peripheral blood, taken 28 days after the second AZD1222 dose. The TCR originated in an adult who received the AZD1222 COVID-19 vaccine.

The CDR3 DNA is TGTGCCAGCAGTTTATCAGTGACCACCTACGAGCAGTACTTC. Translating it yields CASSLSVTTYEQYF. The gene calls are TRBV28 and TRBJ2-7; no clear D gene. The CDR3 runs to 14 residues. Trimming left V 1 base short and J 2 bases short, with 9 bases between. The germline V gene has CDR1 MDHEN and CDR2 SYDVKM.